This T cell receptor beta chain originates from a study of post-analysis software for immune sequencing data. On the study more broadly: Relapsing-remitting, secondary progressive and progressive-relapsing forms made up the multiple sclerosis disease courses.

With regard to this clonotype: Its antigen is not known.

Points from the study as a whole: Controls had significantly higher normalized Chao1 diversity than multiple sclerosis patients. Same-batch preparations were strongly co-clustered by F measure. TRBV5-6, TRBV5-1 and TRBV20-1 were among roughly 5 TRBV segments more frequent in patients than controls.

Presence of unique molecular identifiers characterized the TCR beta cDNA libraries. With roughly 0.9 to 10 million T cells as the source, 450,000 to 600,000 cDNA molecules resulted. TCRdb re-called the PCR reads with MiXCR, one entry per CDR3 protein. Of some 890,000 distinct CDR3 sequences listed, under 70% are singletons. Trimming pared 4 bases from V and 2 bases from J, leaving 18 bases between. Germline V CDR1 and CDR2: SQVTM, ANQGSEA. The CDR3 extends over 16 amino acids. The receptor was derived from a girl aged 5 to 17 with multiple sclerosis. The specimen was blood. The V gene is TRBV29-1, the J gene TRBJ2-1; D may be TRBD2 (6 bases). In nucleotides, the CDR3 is TGCAGCGTTGGAGGAGTACCGGGACTGACCTACAATGAGCAGTTCTTC. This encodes CSVGGVPGLTYNEQFF.